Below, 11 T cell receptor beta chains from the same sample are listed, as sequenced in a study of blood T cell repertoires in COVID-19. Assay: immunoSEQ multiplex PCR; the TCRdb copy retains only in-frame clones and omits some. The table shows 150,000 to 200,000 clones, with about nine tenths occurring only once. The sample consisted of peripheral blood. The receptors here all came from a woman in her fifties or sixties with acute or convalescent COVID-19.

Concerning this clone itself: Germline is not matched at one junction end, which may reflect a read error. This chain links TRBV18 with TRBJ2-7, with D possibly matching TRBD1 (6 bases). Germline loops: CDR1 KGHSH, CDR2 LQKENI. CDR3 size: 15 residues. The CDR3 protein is CASSPQDSASYEQYF. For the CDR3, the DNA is TGTGCCAGCTCCCCACAGGACAGTGCATCCTACGAGCAGTACTTC.

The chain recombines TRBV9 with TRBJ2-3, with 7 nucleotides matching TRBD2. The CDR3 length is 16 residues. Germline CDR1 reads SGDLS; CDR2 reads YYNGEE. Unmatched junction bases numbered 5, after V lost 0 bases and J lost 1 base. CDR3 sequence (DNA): TGTGCCAGCAGCGTAGTTGCGGGAGTTGGCACAGATACGCAGTATTTT. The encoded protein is CASSVVAGVGTDTQYF.

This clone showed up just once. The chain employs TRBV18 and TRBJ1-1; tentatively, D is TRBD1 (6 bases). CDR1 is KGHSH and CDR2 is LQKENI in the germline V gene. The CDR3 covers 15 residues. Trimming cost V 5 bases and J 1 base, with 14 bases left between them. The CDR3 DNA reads TGTGCCAGCTCAGCTTTACAGGGTGGGAACACTGAAGCTTTCTTT. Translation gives CASSALQGGNTEAFF.

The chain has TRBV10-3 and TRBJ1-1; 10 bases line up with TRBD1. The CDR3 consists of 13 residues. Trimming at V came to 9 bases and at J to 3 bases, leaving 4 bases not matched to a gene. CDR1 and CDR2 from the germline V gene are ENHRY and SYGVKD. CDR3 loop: CAMDRGDDTEAFF. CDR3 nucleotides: TGTGCCATGGACAGGGGGGATGACACTGAAGCTTTCTTT.

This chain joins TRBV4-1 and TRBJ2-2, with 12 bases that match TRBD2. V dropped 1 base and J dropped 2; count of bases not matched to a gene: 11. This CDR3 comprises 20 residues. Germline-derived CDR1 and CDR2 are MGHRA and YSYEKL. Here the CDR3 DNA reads TGCGCCAGCAGCCAAGCCCCGGCTCCGGGACTAGCGGGTAACACCGGGGAGCTGTTTTTT. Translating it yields CASSQAPAPGLAGNTGELFF.

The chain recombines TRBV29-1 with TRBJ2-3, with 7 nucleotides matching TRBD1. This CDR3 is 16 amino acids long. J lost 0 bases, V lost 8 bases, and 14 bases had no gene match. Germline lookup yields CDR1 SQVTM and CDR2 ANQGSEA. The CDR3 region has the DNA TGCAGCTATACCGGGACAGCGAGGGGAAGCACAGATACGCAGTATTTT. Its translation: CSYTGTARGSTDTQYF.

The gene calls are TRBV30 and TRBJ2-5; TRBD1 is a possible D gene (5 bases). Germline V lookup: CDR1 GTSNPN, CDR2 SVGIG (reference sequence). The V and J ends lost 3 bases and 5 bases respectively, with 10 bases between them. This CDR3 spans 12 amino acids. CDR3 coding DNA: TGTGCCTGGAGCGCTGGGGCTGAGACCCAGTACTTC. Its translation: CAWSAGAETQYF.

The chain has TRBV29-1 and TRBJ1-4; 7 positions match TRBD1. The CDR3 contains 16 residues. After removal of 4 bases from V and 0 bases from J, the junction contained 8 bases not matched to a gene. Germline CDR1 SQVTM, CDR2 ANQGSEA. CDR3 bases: TGCAGCGTTGTTCCAGGGGGGTGGGCAACTAATGAAAAACTGTTTTTT. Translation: CSVVPGGWATNEKLFF.

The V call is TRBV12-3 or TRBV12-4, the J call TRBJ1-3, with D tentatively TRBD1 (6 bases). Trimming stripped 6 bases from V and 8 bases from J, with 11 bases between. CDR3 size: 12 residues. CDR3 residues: CASSLGGHTIYF. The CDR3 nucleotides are TGTGCCAGCAGCCTGGGGGGGCACACCATATATTTT.

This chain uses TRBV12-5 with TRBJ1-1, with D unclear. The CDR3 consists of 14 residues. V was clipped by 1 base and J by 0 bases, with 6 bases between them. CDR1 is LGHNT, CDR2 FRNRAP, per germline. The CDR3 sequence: CASGLDGVNTEAFF. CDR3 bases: TGTGCTAGTGGTTTGGACGGTGTGAACACTGAAGCTTTCTTT.

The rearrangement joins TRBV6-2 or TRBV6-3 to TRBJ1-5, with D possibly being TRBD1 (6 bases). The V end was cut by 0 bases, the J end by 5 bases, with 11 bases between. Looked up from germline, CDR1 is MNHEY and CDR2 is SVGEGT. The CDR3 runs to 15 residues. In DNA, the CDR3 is TGTGCCAGCAGTTACTCCGGGACACAATATCAGCCCCAGCATTTT. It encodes CASSYSGTQYQPQHF.